This T cell receptor (beta chain) emerged from a study of shared clonotypes between healthy human individuals. Per germline, CDR1 SGHDT and CDR2 YYEEEE. V was clipped by 3 bases and J by 4 bases; unmatched bases: 2. CDR3 size: 14 residues. With respect to this clone: No antigen is known for it.

Naive CD8 populations comprised CD45RO-negative cells positively selected for CCR7, excluding terminally differentiated effector memory CD45RA+ cells. Study outcomes and limitations: Collection of samples was limited to blood; tissue repertoires likely differ.

The table came from immunoSEQ multiplex PCR; TCRdb's copy has only in-frame clones and leaves some out. Among under 1 million clones listed, approximately 92% were seen once. This TCR was recovered from a man in his thirties or forties in good health. The chain is built from TRBV5-6 and TRBJ1-5; 9 bases align to TRBD1. Specimen: naive CD8+ T cells sorted from blood. CDR3 loop: CASSSGTGNQPQHF. For the CDR3, the DNA is TGTGCCAGCAGCTCCGGGACAGGGAATCAGCCCCAGCATTTT. Variable domain in full (rest from reference TRBV5-6 and TRBJ1-5): DAGVTQSPTHLIKTRGQQVTLRCSPKSGHDTVSWYQQALGQGPQFIFQYYEEEERQRGNFPDRFSGHQFPNYSSELNVNALLLGDSALYLCASSSGTGNQPQHFGDGTRLSIL.